This T cell receptor beta chain came from a study of shared clonotypes between healthy human individuals. Regarding the study as a whole: Shared clonotypes across all four donors exceeded non-shared ones in generation probability.

Terminally differentiated effector memory CD45RA+ cells were left out of the naive CD8 fraction, which was CD45RO-negative and positively selected for CCR7. Those who donated were healthy HIV-negative adults, with no recent acute infections or vaccinations reported. Comment on this clone: Its target is not known.

Assay: immunoSEQ multiplex PCR; the TCRdb copy retains only in-frame clones and omits some. This sample has over 2,000,000 clones, with just under 95% found just once. V shed 4 bases and J 2 bases; nucleotides not matched to a gene: 7. CDR3 length equals 16 residues. From germline, CDR1 is MDHEN and CDR2 SYDVKM. The chain joins TRBV28 to TRBJ1-5, with 8 bases aligning to TRBD1. This receptor was taken from a man aged 18 to 29 in good health. Some clones in this sample may be carry-over from other donors' samples. Sample: naive CD8+ T cells from PBMCs. CDR3 DNA: TGTGCCAGCAGTTCGCCCCGGACAGGGCGCAATCAGCCCCAGCATTTT. The encoded protein is CASSSPRTGRNQPQHF.